These T cell receptor beta chains were read from a single sample in a study of blood T cell repertoires in COVID-19. Profiling relied on immunoSEQ multiplex PCR, and the TCRdb table lists in-frame clones only, not all of them. The sample has about 140,000 clones; roughly four fifths are singletons. Sequenced material: peripheral blood. Source of these receptors: a human donor in a cohort sampled during active COVID-19. CDR3s include the opening cysteine and the closing phenylalanine or tryptophan. The order of the fields is J gene, V gene, D gene, CDR3 length, clone size, CDR3 protein, CDR3 DNA. The D gene is left open where the match is weak. A row's size may be missing; if present it is once, few, many or a size class.

>TRBJ2-3|TRBV6-5|TRBD1|14|-
CASRRTGGTDTQYF
TGTGCCAGCCGCCGGACAGGGGGCACAGATACGCAGTATTTT
>TRBJ2-3|TRBV3-1/TRBV3-2|TRBD2|15|-
CASSQGLAVPDTQYF
TGTGCCAGCAGCCAAGGACTAGCGGTCCCAGATACGCAGTATTTT
>TRBJ2-7|TRBV2|TRBD1|12|few
CASGTAFGEQYF
TGTGCCAGCGGGACAGCCTTTGGGGAGCAGTACTTC
>TRBJ2-5|TRBV5-1|TRBD2|13|once
CASSRTSGEPRDF
TGCGCCAGCAGCAGGACTAGCGGGGAGCCTCGGGACTTC
>TRBJ1-2|TRBV7-9|TRBD1|17|-
CASSNRDRGNFYYGYTF
TGTGCCAGCAGCAACCGGGACAGGGGGAATTTTTACTATGGCTACACCTTC
>TRBJ2-7|TRBV3-1/TRBV3-2|TRBD1|13|-
CASSRGTDYEQYF
TGTGCCAGCAGCCGTGGGACAGACTACGAGCAGTACTTC
>TRBJ2-3|TRBV13|TRBD2|16|-
CASSLAQRGPTDTQYF
TGTGCCAGCAGCCTCGCCCAGCGGGGCCCCACAGATACGCAGTATTTT
>TRBJ1-5|TRBV19|TRBD1|19|-
CASSTPPGTGGFGNQPQHF
TGTGCCAGTAGTACCCCGCCCGGGACAGGGGGCTTTGGCAATCAGCCCCAGCATTTT
>TRBJ2-5|TRBV5-5|-|15|-
CASSSLTRLGETQYF
TGTGCCAGCAGCTCCCTGACTAGGTTAGGGGAGACCCAGTACTTC
>TRBJ2-5|TRBV19|TRBD1|13|once
CASSIGWTGAQYF
TGTGCCAGTAGTATAGGGTGGACAGGGGCCCAGTACTTC
>TRBJ1-5|TRBV6-5|-|15|-
CASSRSGGSNQPQHF
TGTGCCAGCAGTCGTTCGGGAGGTAGCAATCAGCCCCAGCATTTT
>TRBJ2-7|TRBV15|-|14|-
CATSRGPQESEQYF
TGTGCCACCAGCAGAGGGCCTCAGGAAAGTGAGCAGTACTTC
>TRBJ1-5|TRBV9|TRBD1|15|-
CASSPRGDLDQPQHF
TGTGCCAGCAGCCCCAGGGGGGATTTAGATCAGCCCCAGCATTTT
>TRBJ2-2|TRBV4-2|-|16|once
CASSQLTSTRAGELFF
TGTGCCAGCAGCCAACTTACTAGCACCAGGGCCGGGGAGCTGTTTTTT
>TRBJ1-1|TRBV11-2|-|11|-
CASSPLTEAFF
TGTGCCAGCAGCCCCTTAACTGAAGCTTTCTTT
>TRBJ1-2|TRBV18|-|15|-
CASSPVRDTNYGYTF
TGTGCCAGCTCACCAGTTCGGGACACCAACTATGGCTACACCTTC
>TRBJ1-4|TRBV5-1|TRBD1|15|-
CASSIHRGSNEKLFF
TGCGCCAGCAGCATCCACAGGGGGTCTAATGAAAAACTGTTTTTT
>TRBJ1-3|TRBV19|-|15|few
CASIPPGYSGNTIYF
TGTGCCAGTATACCCCCGGGATATTCCGGAAACACCATATATTTT
>TRBJ2-7|TRBV5-4|-|16|-
CASSLVGAGILYEQYF
TGTGCCAGCAGCTTGGTGGGGGCCGGCATTTTGTACGAGCAGTACTTC
>TRBJ2-1|TRBV5-8|TRBD2|16|-
CASSFPPGLAYNEQFF
TGTGCCAGCAGCTTTCCACCGGGACTAGCCTACAATGAGCAGTTCTTC
>TRBJ2-5|TRBV19|TRBD2|17|-
CASSIGQGGGAGETQYF
TGTGCCAGTAGTATAGGTCAAGGCGGGGGGGCCGGAGAGACCCAGTACTTC
>TRBJ2-1|TRBV18|TRBD2|15|once
CASSLGGGSYNEQFF
TGTGCCAGCTCCCTCGGCGGGGGCTCCTACAATGAGCAGTTCTTC
>TRBJ1-4|TRBV7-9|-|15|-
CASSLAGPSKEKLFF
TGTGCCAGCAGCTTAGCGGGCCCCAGCAAAGAAAAACTGTTTTTT
>TRBJ1-4|TRBV28|TRBD1|13|-
CASYRGTNEKLFF
TGTGCCAGTTACAGGGGAACTAATGAAAAACTGTTTTTT
>TRBJ2-7|TRBV29-1|-|12|-
CSVGGTPYEQYF
TGCAGCGTTGGGGGCACTCCCTACGAGCAGTACTTC
>TRBJ2-5|TRBV3-1/TRBV3-2|TRBD1|13|-
CASSHDERTGLYF
TGTGCCAGCAGCCACGACGAACGGACAGGGTTGTACTTC
>TRBJ1-2|TRBV19|-|12|-
CASSIAGYGYTF
TGTGCCAGTAGTATAGCAGGCTATGGCTACACCTTC
>TRBJ1-1|TRBV5-6|-|13|-
CASRYRVNTEAFF
TGTGCCAGCAGGTACAGGGTAAACACTGAAGCTTTCTTT
>TRBJ1-6|TRBV27|-|17|-
CASQKGQGSSYNSPLHF
TGTGCCAGCCAAAAGGGGCAGGGGAGCTCCTATAATTCACCCCTCCACTTT
>TRBJ2-3|TRBV25-1|-|17|-
CASSERGSGSITDTQYF
TGTGCCAGCAGTGAACGGGGAAGTGGAAGTATCACAGATACGCAGTATTTT
>TRBJ1-1|TRBV6-5|TRBD1|13|-
CASRDRMNTEAFF
TGTGCCAGCAGGGACAGGATGAACACTGAAGCTTTCTTT
>TRBJ1-4|TRBV7-9|-|15|-
CASSTTQGSGEKLFF
TGTGCCAGCAGCACCACCCAGGGGTCGGGTGAAAAACTGTTTTTT
>TRBJ2-5|TRBV20-1|TRBD1|13|-
CSASDRGLETQYF
TGCAGTGCTAGTGACAGGGGGCTGGAGACCCAGTACTTC
>TRBJ2-2|TRBV3-1/TRBV3-2|-|14|few
CASSQAGSDGELFF
TGTGCCAGCAGCCAAGCAGGGTCGGACGGGGAGCTGTTTTTT
>TRBJ2-2|TRBV6-5|TRBD2|14|few
CASRTTSETGELFF
TGTGCCAGCAGAACGACTAGCGAGACCGGGGAGCTGTTTTTT
>TRBJ2-5|TRBV3-1/TRBV3-2|-|12|-
CASSRAVETQYF
TGTGCCAGCAGCCGCGCCGTCGAGACCCAGTACTTC
>TRBJ2-2|TRBV6-5|TRBD1|14|-
CASKTGGNTGELFF
TGTGCCAGCAAGACAGGGGGTAACACCGGGGAGCTGTTTTTT
>TRBJ2-5|TRBV7-9|TRBD2|15|-
CASSSLAGVLETQYF
TGTGCCAGCAGCTCCTTAGCGGGGGTCTTAGAGACCCAGTACTTC
>TRBJ2-5|TRBV19|TRBD2|16|once
CASSLSGGPIQETQYF
TGTGCCAGTAGTCTCAGCGGGGGGCCTATACAAGAGACCCAGTACTTC
>TRBJ1-1|TRBV6-1|-|14|-
CASSEAAWNTEAFF
TGTGCCAGCAGTGAGGCCGCTTGGAACACTGAAGCTTTCTTT
>TRBJ2-5|TRBV9|-|13|-
CASSVGGQETQYF
TGTGCCAGCAGCGTAGGCGGGCAAGAGACCCAGTACTTC
>TRBJ2-7|TRBV19|-|15|-
CASSTKYRVSYEQYF
TGTGCCAGTAGTACCAAATACAGGGTTTCCTACGAGCAGTACTTC